The clone carrying this T cell receptor (beta chain) was seen a handful of times. The target antigen is unknown. Germline V CDR1 and CDR2: MNHNY, SVGAGI (reference sequence). Trimming removed 5 bases from V and 0 bases from J, with 14 bases in between. This CDR3 is built from 16 residues. This sample was taken from a study of T cell repertoires in cytomegalovirus infection. In the study overall: Public TCR beta signature analysis indicated the presence of both CMV infection and matching HLA type. Points from the study as a whole: Ex vivo, HLA-C-restricted CMV-specific TCR beta clonotypes prevailed over the rest of the response.

TCRdb re-called the reads with MiXCR, one entry per CDR3 protein. The sample consists of under 850,000 distinct CDR3 sequences, less than 40% of them appearing once. This TCR was sampled from a human donor in good health (CMV status not recorded). Some clones in this sample may be carry-over from other donors' samples. Input material: PBMCs. The chain links TRBV6-6 to TRBJ2-1; no clear D. For the CDR3, the DNA is TGTGCCAGCAGTAGGACCGTTGCACTCTCCTACAATGAGCAGTTCTTC. Amino acid sequence: CASSRTVALSYNEQFF.